A single sample gave rise to the 10 T cell receptor beta chains below, sequenced in a study of Ad26.COV2.S vaccination and SARS-CoV-2 variants. The repertoire was sequenced with immunoSEQ multiplex PCR; TCRdb's copy has only in-frame clones and lacks some. The sample lists about 400,000 clones, around four fifths occurring once. Treatment denoted: some 20 received Ad26.COV2.S at low or high dose, single or two shots; about five received placebo; per-sample allocation not given. Material that was analyzed had been drawn on day 63 after the first vaccine or placebo injection. The source material was peripheral blood, sampled in a trial of Ad26.COV2.S vaccine versus placebo. These receptors were taken from a person between 18 and 59 years old who received the Ad26.COV2.S COVID-19 vaccine or a placebo.

V and J are TRBV2 and TRBJ2-3; D possibly uses TRBD1 or TRBD2 (5 bases each). V lost 6 bases and J lost 2, with 9 bases in between. Germline CDR1 reads SNHLY; CDR2 reads FYNNEI. CDR3 length equals 13 residues. The CDR3 DNA reads as TGTGCCAGCAGGGGACCCTACACAGATACGCAGTATTTT. Its translation is CASRGPYTDTQYF.

This clone has a single count. This chain joins TRBV6-5 and TRBJ2-1, with 10 bases identical to TRBD2. There are 15 residues in the CDR3. V shed 7 bases and J 4 bases; nucleotides not matched to a gene: 7. CDR1 is MNHEY, CDR2 SVGAGI, per germline. The CDR3 loop reads CASKSRTSGYNEQFF. The CDR3 DNA follows: TGTGCCAGCAAATCGAGGACTAGCGGTTACAATGAGCAGTTCTTC.

V is TRBV6-5 and J is TRBJ1-2; D ambiguous. The V and J ends lost 6 bases and 2 bases respectively, with 16 bases between them. Looked up from germline, CDR1 is MNHEY and CDR2 is SVGAGI. This CDR3 spans 15 amino acids. The chain's CDR3 is CASRPSFGRNYGYTF. DNA for the CDR3: TGTGCCAGCAGGCCTTCCTTCGGGAGGAACTATGGCTACACCTTC.

The V and J genes are TRBV6-1 and TRBJ1-5, with TRBD1 matching over 7 bases. The V gene end was trimmed by 6 bases and the J gene end by 11 bases; junction bases not matched to a gene: 19. The germline CDR1 and CDR2 sequences are MNHNS and SASEGT. This CDR3 contains 16 residues. The CDR3 is CASSELPQGRVTTQHF. Here the CDR3 DNA reads TGTGCCAGCAGCGAACTGCCACAGGGGCGCGTAACAACCCAGCATTTT.

The chain is built from TRBV11-3 and TRBJ2-1; the D gene is possibly TRBD2 (6 bases). The CDR3 is made up of 16 amino acids. Germline-derived CDR1 and CDR2 are SGHNT and YENEEA. Trimming stripped 1 base from V and 8 bases from J, with 18 bases between. CDR3 DNA: TGTGCCAGCAGCTTAGTCGCGGGGCCGGTGGACGATGAGCAGTTCTTC. It is translated as CASSLVAGPVDDEQFF. The whole variable domain, filled in from reference TRBV11-3 and TRBJ2-1, reads EAGVVQSPRYKIIEKKQPVAFWCNPISGHNTLYWYLQNLGQGPELLIRYENEEAVDDSQLPKDRFSAERLKGVDSTLKIQPAELGDSAVYLCASSLVAGPVDDEQFFGPGTRLTVL.

A remark on this clone: At the DNA level, this CDR3 is encoded by other sequences in the same sample as well. The chain links TRBV5-1 to TRBJ2-1; 7 bases are shared with TRBD2. The CDR3 is 15 residues long. V was pared by 0 bases and J by 2 bases, with 2 bases of the junction left unmatched. Germline CDR1 reads SGHRS; CDR2 reads YFSETQ. In DNA, the CDR3 is TGCGCCAGCAGCTTGGGCGGGAGCACCTACAATGAGCAGTTCTTC. It encodes CASSLGGSTYNEQFF.

The chain employs TRBV29-1 and TRBJ2-7, with TRBD1 matching over 10 bases. CDR1 and CDR2 (germline): SQVTM, ANQGSEA. V lost 6 bases, J lost 6 bases, and 5 bases stayed unmatched. This CDR3 contains 12 residues. The CDR3 region is CSVDRGQGEQYF. The DNA for the CDR3 is TGCAGCGTAGACAGGGGGCAGGGCGAGCAGTACTTC.

The rearrangement links TRBV12-3 or TRBV12-4 to TRBJ1-1, with D maybe TRBD1 (5 bases). The CDR3 is 13 residues long. V lost 4 bases and J 6 bases, leaving 12 bases between the germline ends. The CDR3 region is CASSSGRGPEAFF. The CDR3 DNA is TGTGCCAGCAGTTCTGGACGGGGCCCTGAAGCTTTCTTT.

The chain carries TRBV5-4 and TRBJ1-2, with D possibly TRBD1 on 5 matching bases. The CDR3 is 15 residues long. V was pared by 3 bases and J by 2 bases, with 14 bases between. The germline CDR1 and CDR2 sequences are SGHNT and YYREEE (reference sequence). CDR3 nucleotide sequence: TGTGCCAGCAGCTCCCCGGGACGCCAGAACTATGGCTACACCTTC. It translates to CASSSPGRQNYGYTF.

The V call is TRBV6-6, the J call TRBJ1-2; unclear D gene. The CDR3 contains 13 residues. With 4 bases removed from V and 0 bases from J, the gap between germline ends came to 6 bases. Germline V gene sequence: CDR1 MNHNY, CDR2 SVGAGI (reference sequence). CDR3 protein: CASSLEPNYGYTF. CDR3 bases: TGTGCCAGCAGTTTAGAGCCTAACTATGGCTACACCTTC.